This T cell receptor beta chain comes out of a study of neurological immune-mediated disorders. The time point denotes: longitudinal time-point 1 (baseline). Each CDR3 protein gets one entry after TCRdb re-called the 5' RACE reads with MiXCR. This table has some 49,000 distinct CDR3 sequences, approximately 11% appearing once. A few counts support this clonotype. V dropped 2 bases and J dropped 1 base, with 5 bases sitting between them. The CDR3 length is 13 residues. CDR1 KGHSH and CDR2 LQKENI come from the germline V gene. The receptor's source is a woman aged 40 to 49 in good health. The rearrangement uses TRBV18 and TRBJ1-1; D uncertain. The sequenced sample was PBMCs. CDR3 protein: CASSPIPNTEAFF. The CDR3 coding sequence is TGTGCCAGCTCACCAATTCCGAACACTGAAGCTTTCTTT. The full variable domain, in which reference TRBV18 and TRBJ1-1 provide the parts outside the CDR3, is NAGVMQNPRHLVRRRGQEARLRCSPMKGHSHVYWYRQLPEEGLKFMVYLQKENIIDESGMPKERFSAEFPKEGPSILRIQQVVRGDSAAYFCASSPIPNTEAFFGQGTRLTVV.